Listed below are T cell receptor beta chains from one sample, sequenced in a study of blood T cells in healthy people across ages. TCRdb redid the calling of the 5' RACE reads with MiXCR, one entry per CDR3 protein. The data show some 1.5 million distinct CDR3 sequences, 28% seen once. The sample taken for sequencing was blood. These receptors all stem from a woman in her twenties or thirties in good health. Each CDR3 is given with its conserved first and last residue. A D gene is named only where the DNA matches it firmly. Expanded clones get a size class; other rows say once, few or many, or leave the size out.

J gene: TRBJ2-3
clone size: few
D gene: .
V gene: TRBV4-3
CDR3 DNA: TGCGCCAGCAGCCCCTCGAGAACTGGGCGGACAGATACGCAGTATTTT
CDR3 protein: CASSPSRTGRTDTQYF

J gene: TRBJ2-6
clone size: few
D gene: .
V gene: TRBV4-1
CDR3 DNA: TGCGCCAGCAGCCAACCACCAACAGTCTCTGGGGCCAACGTCCTGACTTTC
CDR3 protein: CASSQPPTVSGANVLTF

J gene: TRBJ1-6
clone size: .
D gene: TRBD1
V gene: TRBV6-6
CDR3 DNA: TGTGCCAGCAGTTACTCGCAGGGGGAGCTCCTCCACTTT
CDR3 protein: CASSYSQGELLHF

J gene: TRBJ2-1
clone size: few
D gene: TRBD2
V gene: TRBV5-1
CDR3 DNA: TGCACCAGCAGCCGGCTAGCGGGGTCCCTACGCTCCTACAATGAGCAGTTCTTC
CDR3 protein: CTSSRLAGSLRSYNEQFF

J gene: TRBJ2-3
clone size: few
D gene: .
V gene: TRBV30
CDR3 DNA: TGTGCCTGGAGTCCGCAGTCTGGGGCCACAGATACGCAGTATTTT
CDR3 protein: CAWSPQSGATDTQYF

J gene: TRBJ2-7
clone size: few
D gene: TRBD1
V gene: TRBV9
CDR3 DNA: TGTGCCAGCAGCATCGGGACAGGGCGCTACGAGCAGTACTTC
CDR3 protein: CASSIGTGRYEQYF

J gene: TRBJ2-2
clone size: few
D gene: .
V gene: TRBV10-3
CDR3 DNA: TGTGCCATCAGTGAGCTGGGAGGGAACACCGGGGAGCTGTTTTTT
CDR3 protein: CAISELGGNTGELFF

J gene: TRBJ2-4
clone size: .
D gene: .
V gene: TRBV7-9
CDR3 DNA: TGTGCCAGCAGCCCGTCGACAGGCTCCGGAAACATTCAGTACTTC
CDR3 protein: CASSPSTGSGNIQYF

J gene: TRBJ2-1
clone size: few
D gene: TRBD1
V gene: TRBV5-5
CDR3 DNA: TGTGCCAGCAGCGGAGGACAGGGGATCGGCAATGAGCAGTTCTTC
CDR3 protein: CASSGGQGIGNEQFF

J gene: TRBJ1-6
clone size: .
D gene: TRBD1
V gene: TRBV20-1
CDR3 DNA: TGCAGTGCGATCGGACAGGGGGCGAGACTGACACCCCTCCACTTT
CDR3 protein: CSAIGQGARLTPLHF

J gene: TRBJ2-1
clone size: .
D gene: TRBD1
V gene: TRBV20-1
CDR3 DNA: TGCAGTGCTACCGACAGGGTCGGCAATGAGCAGTTCTTC
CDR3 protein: CSATDRVGNEQFF

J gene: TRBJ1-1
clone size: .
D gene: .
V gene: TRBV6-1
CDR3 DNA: TGTGCCAGCAGCGCCTCACTTATTGCGCACGGACCCAACACTGAGGCTTTCTTT
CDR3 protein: CASSASLIAHGPNTEAFF

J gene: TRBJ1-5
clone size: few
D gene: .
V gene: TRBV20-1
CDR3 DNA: TGCAGTGCTAGAGATCCCCGCGGGGGACAGCCCCAGCATTTT
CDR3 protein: CSARDPRGGQPQHF

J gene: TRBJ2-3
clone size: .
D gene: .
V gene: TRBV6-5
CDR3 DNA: TGTGCCGTTACCCAGACAGATACGGAGTATTTT
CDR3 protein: CAVTQTDTEYF

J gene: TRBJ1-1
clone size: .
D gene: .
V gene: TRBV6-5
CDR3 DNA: TGTGCCAGCAGTTACATCGACGGCACTGAAGCTTTCTTT
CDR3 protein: CASSYIDGTEAFF

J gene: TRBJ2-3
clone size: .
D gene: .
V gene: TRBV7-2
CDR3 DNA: TGTGCCAGCAGCTTAGTTGGGTCGAGTGTAAATACGCAGTATTTT
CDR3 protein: CASSLVGSSVNTQYF

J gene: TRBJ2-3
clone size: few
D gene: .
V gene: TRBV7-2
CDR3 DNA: TGTGCCAGCATCCCGGTCAACACAGATACGCAGTATTTT
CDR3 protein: CASIPVNTDTQYF

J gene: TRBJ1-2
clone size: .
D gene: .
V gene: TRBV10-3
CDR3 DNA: TGTGCCATCAGTGATTCCGGGGGCAGGTCTGGCTACACCTTC
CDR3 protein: CAISDSGGRSGYTF

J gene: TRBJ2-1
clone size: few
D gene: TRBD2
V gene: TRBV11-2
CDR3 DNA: TGTGCCAGCAGCCTGGGGACTAGCGGGAGGTCCTACAATGAGCAGTTCTTC
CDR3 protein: CASSLGTSGRSYNEQFF

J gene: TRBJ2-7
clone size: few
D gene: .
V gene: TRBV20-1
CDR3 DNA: TGCAGTGCTAGTGAGACAGCTCGGTACGAGCAGTACTTC
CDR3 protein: CSASETARYEQYF

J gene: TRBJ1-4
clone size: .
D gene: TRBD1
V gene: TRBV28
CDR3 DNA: TGTGCCGTCCAAGGGGGCGCCTTTGAAAAACTGTTTTTT
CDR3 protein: CAVQGGAFEKLFF

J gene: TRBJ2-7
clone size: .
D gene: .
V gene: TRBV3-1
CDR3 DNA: TGTGCCAGCAGCCAAGATGTGAGCCGCGGCGAGCAGTACTTC
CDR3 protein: CASSQDVSRGEQYF

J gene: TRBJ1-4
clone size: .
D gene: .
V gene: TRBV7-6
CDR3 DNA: TGTGCCAGCACCCCGTCGGGGTCCACAACTAATGAAAAACTGTTTTTT
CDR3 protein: CASTPSGSTTNEKLFF

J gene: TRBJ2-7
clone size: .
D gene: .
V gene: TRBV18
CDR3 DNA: TGTGCCAGCTCACCCTGGCAGGTAGGGTCCTACGAGCAGTACTTC
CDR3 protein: CASSPWQVGSYEQYF

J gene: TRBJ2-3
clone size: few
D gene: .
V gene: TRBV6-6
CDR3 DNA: TGTGCCAGCAGTAGCGTAACTAGCACAGATACGCAGTATTTT
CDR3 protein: CASSSVTSTDTQYF

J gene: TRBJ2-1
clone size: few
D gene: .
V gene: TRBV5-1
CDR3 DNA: TGCGTCAGCAGCTTCGAAGGGACGTCTGAGCAGTTCTTC
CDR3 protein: CVSSFEGTSEQFF

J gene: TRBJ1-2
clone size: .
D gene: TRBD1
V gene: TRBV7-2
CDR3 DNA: TGTGCCAGCAGCATGGGACAGATCTATGGCTACACCTTC
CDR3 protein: CASSMGQIYGYTF

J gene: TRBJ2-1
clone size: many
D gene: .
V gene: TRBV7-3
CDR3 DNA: TGTGCCAGTAAACCATCTCGGGCCTACAATGAGCAGTTCTTC
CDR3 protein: CASKPSRAYNEQFF

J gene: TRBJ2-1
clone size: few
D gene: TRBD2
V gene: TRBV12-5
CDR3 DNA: TGTGCTAGTGGTTTGGTACTGGAGCGGGAGATTGTTGAGCAGTTCTTC
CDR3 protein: CASGLVLEREIVEQFF

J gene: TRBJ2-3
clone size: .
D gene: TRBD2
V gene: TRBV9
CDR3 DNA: TGTGCCAGCAGCGTCCTAGCGGGGGGGGTCGCAGATACGCAGTATTTT
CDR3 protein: CASSVLAGGVADTQYF

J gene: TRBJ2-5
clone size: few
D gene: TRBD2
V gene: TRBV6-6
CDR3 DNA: TGTGCCAGCAGTAGAGCGGGAGGGCCAGGGGAGCAGTACTTC
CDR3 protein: CASSRAGGPGEQYF

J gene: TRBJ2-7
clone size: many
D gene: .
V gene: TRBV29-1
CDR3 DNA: TGCAGCGTTGAAGAGACTCAGGGGAGCTACGAGCAGTACTTC
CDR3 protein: CSVEETQGSYEQYF

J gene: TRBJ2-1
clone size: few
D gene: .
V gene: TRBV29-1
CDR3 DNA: TGCAGCGTTAATCAGGATCCCTACAATGAGCAGTTCTTC
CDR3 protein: CSVNQDPYNEQFF

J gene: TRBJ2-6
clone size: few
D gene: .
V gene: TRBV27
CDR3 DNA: TGTGCCAGCAGTGGACTTACTGGGGCCAACGTCCTGACTTTC
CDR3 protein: CASSGLTGANVLTF

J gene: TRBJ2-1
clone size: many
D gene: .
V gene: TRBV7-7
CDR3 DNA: TGTGCCAGCAGCCTACTCGGGTACAGGGAGTACAATGAGCAGTTCTTC
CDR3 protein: CASSLLGYREYNEQFF

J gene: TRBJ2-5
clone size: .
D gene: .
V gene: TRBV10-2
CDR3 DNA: TGCGCCAGCAATGAGGGGGGGGGCCGGCAAGAGACCCAGTACTTC
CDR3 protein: CASNEGGGRQETQYF

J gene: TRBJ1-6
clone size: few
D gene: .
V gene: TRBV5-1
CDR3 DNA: TGCGCCAGCAGCTTCACGGACAGCAATTCACCCCTCCACTTT
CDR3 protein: CASSFTDSNSPLHF

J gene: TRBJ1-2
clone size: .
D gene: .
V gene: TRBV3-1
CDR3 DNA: TGTGCCAGCAGCCTAAGAACCGACAGCTACTATGGCTACACCTTC
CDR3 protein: CASSLRTDSYYGYTF